The entry below describes one T cell receptor beta chain. Trimming cost V 3 bases and J 2 bases, with 7 bases left between them. This CDR3 has 13 amino acids. This sample was included in a study of blood T cell repertoires in COVID-19. This table comes from immunoSEQ multiplex PCR, and its TCRdb copy is limited to in-frame clones, with some not included. The repertoire holds some 200,000 clones, with about 81% as singletons. Sequenced material: peripheral blood. The source is a woman aged 70 to 79 with COVID-19, enrolled during active disease. The J gene is TRBJ1-2, the V gene TRBV12-3 or TRBV12-4; D is undetermined. CDR3 amino acids: CASSFIINYGYTF. The DNA of the CDR3 is TGTGCCAGCAGTTTTATAATAAACTATGGCTACACCTTC.